The sequence of this T cell receptor beta chain was determined in a study of cytomegalovirus exposure and HLA in healthy donors (dated by TCRdb to between 2016 and 2019). For the wider study: An earlier analysis of under 600 of the donors reported 250 to 350 Gb of sequence data and some 100 million unique TCR beta sequences from some 180 million T cells. An early release covering more than 500 HLA-typed donors comprised approximately 300 gigabases of sequencing data and about 90 million unique TCR sequences. The genetic ancestry cluster associated with self-reported Caucasian donors included around four fifths of the approximately 400 genotyped donors. The aim of the study was to test whether cataloging public T cell receptors could identify signatures of past pathogen exposure. Using immunosequencing, the study profiled T cell repertoires from roughly 650 subjects and related those repertoires to cytomegalovirus serostatus. Along with the roughly 610-subject first cohort, a separate validation cohort of some 130 different subjects was used. The study combined high-throughput TCR immunosequencing, statistical association of individual TCRs with disease status, and machine learning to predict cytomegalovirus infection status. In a later analysis, previously published TCR beta repertoires from several hundred donors were re-analyzed and high-resolution HLA genotyping was added so that TCR occurrence patterns could be studied. In the later analysis, no new phenotypic data were used to find candidate immune exposures; instead, reliance was placed on TCR beta sequences and their occurrence across donors. An earlier analysis of around 540 of the donors applied high-throughput TCR beta sequencing to assess whether each TCR beta V gene segment acted as functional or pseudogenic. Donor age, sex, ethnicity and CMV serostatus were compiled alongside the repertoire data. In a later genetic analysis, genome-wide SNP genotypes for about 65% of the roughly 670 donors were used, and that subset was treated as a discovery cohort. All discovery cohort repertoires had been generated on a single sequencing platform. Class I and class II HLA loci were covered by the typing at four-digit resolution. The number of typed donors differed by locus: about 620-640 for A, B, C, DRB1 and DQB1; 500 to 550 for DQA1; some 590 for DPA1; and roughly 470 for DPB1. Because of strong linkage in the cohort, roughly five DR-DQ haplotypes were treated as single units for association and clustering. Among about 390 genotyped donors of the cohort, an average of roughly 240,000 unique TCR beta nucleotide sequences were sequenced per donor, roughly 18% of them non-productive.

Regarding this clone: Its target antigen remains unknown. The record has no base qualities; no much larger clone is one base away.

The method behind the library was the immunoSEQ multiplex PCR assay. A mixture of 60 forward primers for TCR Vbeta segments and 13 reverse primers for TCR Jbeta segments was used in the multiplex PCR. The CDR3 region of rearranged TCR beta genes was amplified from genomic DNA with a multiplex PCR assay. On the Illumina HiSeq System, the amplified TCR beta libraries were sequenced as 87-base-pair reads. The source study handled its data this way. Across the 500 to 750 repertoires, a later analysis counted some 80 million unique TCR beta chains, 8.5 million to 12 million of which were shared by at least two donors. Raw reads were error-corrected and collapsed into unique sequences by a nearest-neighbor algorithm in which closely related sequences were merged to remove PCR and sequencing errors. Alignment of CDR3 sequences to IMGT reference sequences was used to assign V, D and J gene segments. For a sequence to be retained, a match of at least six nucleotides was required to both a V gene segment and a J gene segment. Rearrangements were called productive when the CDR3 lacked stop codons and stayed in frame with V and J; all others were non-productive. Following IMGT convention, CDR3 was defined as the stretch from the second conserved V-encoded cysteine to the conserved J-encoded phenylalanine. The earlier analysis of about 590 of the donors excluded sequences that lacked an unambiguous match to a single V gene segment. An earlier analysis of over 450 of the donors classified V segments as functional when productive rearrangements were above 56.7% and as segregating when the standard deviation between donors was above 5%. To diagnose cytomegalovirus status from the catalog of TCR beta chain sequences, a statistical classification framework was built. A later analysis assigned V and J genes by comparing TCR nucleotide sequences with IMGT/GENE-DB human TR gene sequences. The TCRdist pipeline was used in a later analysis to assign CDR3 sequences and most-parsimonious VDJ recombination scenarios. In a later analysis, each TCR beta chain was defined by its CDR3 amino acid sequence together with its V-gene family, and reads without a unique V-gene family were excluded. To address suspected cross-contamination and a sequencing artifact, a later analysis removed some 620 highly shared, low-generation-probability nucleotide sequences. In a later analysis, a clonal expansion index was calculated for each public chain from normalized within-repertoire ranks of inferred template counts. In a later analysis, generation probabilities were computed with a VDJ recombination model fitted to out-of-frame rearrangements, and the resulting probabilities were checked against IGoR. A later analysis scored TCR-TCR, TCR-HLA and TCR-CMV co-occurrence with hypergeometric tests, applying a repertoire-size bias correction to TCR pairs. To estimate false discovery rates, a later analysis permuted the HLA or CMV assignments 20 times. In a later analysis, co-occurring TCRs were grouped using DBSCAN, and TCRdist sequence similarity was added for clustering within HLA-allele-positive subsets. Co-occurrence clustering excluded repertoires with fewer than 30,000 or more than 120,000 public chains, plus five with anomalous nucleotide sharing. The source is immuneACCESS, and TCRdb retained only in-frame sequences with V and J called. Part of the clones is not carried over; for the studies checked, unresolved V genes explain less than half of this, and the remainder is unexplained. The V and J calls and the clone size are those of that table, but D and trimming were determined from the DNA. The sample table contains 170,000 or so clones; only one count was recorded for 75% to 85% of them. The top ten clones comprise about 13% of the sample.

V was cut back by 0 bases and J by 0 bases, leaving a gap of 5 bases between them. As encoded in the germline V gene, CDR1 is MNHEY while CDR2 is SVGAGI. Including the terminal cysteine and phenylalanine, the CDR3 comprises 14 residues. The CDR3 DNA has 42 bases and is translated from base 1. The investigation overall reported the following: In vitro tests confirmed that a few of the cytomegalovirus-associated TCR beta chains recognize cytomegalovirus antigens. When HLA alleles, especially DR and DQ, strongly co-occurred, TCR associations were difficult to assign to individual alleles. A further reported finding was that TCR beta sequences accurately predicted the HLA-A and HLA-B alleles for most subjects in the first cohort. Some IMGT-functional V segments, including TRBV6-2 and TRBV6-3, could not be told apart with the 87-base-pair reads, so those segments were excluded. A later analysis found that HLA-associated TCR beta chains were more clonally expanded and had lower generation probabilities than equally common non-associated chains. Sequencing depth was assumed to be roughly uniform across donors in the presence/absence analyses, though that assumption may not hold. According to the authors, the approach could potentially be generalized to other disease states and immunological phenotypes. The sequencing pipeline was judged likely to have produced a cluster of highly shared sequence variants as a technical artifact. Immune exposure information for the cohort was limited to CMV serostatus. In the study, some 160 TCR beta chains were listed as associated with cytomegalovirus. While some public TCRs were present in many individuals, most TCR sequences turned up only very rarely across donors. An association between a missense DCLRE1C variant and V-gene and J-gene trimming of TCR beta chains was found in a later genetic analysis and replicated in an independent cohort. A later analysis found that most CMV-associated TCR beta chains appeared HLA-restricted, with HLA associations seemingly driven largely by CMV exposure. In both the original and validation cohorts, the classifier was reported to diagnose cytomegalovirus status with high specificity and sensitivity. Linkage disequilibrium might explain the correlated functional status among segregating V segments, but an unknown experimental factor could not be ruled out. This cohort had only TCR beta chains sequenced, and the lack of alpha or paired-chain data limited which features could be detected. Because HLA typing was unavailable for some donors at each locus, only the typed subset was used in association tests. Because counts were too low, some 17 rarely observed V segments, including chromosome 9 orphons, were left out of the earlier analysis of some 640 of the donors. In an earlier analysis of about 600 of the donors, most TCR beta V segments appeared in productive rearrangements about 87% or about 30% of the time, broadly matching IMGT annotations. In a later analysis, several top co-occurrence clusters were reported to appear linked to parvovirus B19, influenza, CMV and Epstein-Barr virus. In a later analysis, the rate of TCR association differed among HLA loci, with DRB1 alleles having the most associated TCRs and HLA-C alleles having the fewest. According to a later genetic analysis, donors in an Asian-associated ancestry cluster had fewer N-insertions in productive TCRs than the approximately 630-donor mean. Specific HLA alleles were associated with 15,000 to 20,000 TCR beta sequences at a false discovery rate of 0.05 in a later analysis.

The cohort was made up of approximately 670 healthy bone marrow donors. Cohort members were all nominally healthy when sampled, although unrecorded immune exposures were likely present. The donor was CMV seropositive and belonged to the group of 250 to 350 seropositive cohort members. A peripheral blood sample was provided by each donor, and peripheral blood mononuclear cells were used for TCR beta sequencing. Genomic DNA was extracted from the blood cell samples with the Qiagen DNeasy Blood Extraction Kit. Material for sequencing was PBMCs. The sequence was collected from a woman aged 50 to 65 in good health and CMV-seropositive. The sequence links TRBV6-5 to TRBJ1-2; a confident D gene designation cannot be given. CDR3 sequence: CASSYSAANYGYTF. The DNA sequence reads TGTGCCAGCAGTTACTCGGCAGCTAACTATGGCTACACCTTC.